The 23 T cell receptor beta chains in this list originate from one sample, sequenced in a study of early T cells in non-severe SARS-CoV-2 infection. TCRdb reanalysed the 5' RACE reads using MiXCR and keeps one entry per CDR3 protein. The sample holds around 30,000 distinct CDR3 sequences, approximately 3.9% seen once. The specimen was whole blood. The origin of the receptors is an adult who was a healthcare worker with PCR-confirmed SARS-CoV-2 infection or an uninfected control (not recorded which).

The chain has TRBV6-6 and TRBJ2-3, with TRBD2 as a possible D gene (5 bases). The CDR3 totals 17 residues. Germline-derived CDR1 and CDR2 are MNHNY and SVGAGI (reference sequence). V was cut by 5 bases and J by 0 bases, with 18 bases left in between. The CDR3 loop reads CASSTSRGGPSTDTQYF. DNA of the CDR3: TGTGCCAGCAGTACCTCCCGCGGAGGCCCTAGCACAGATACGCAGTATTTT.

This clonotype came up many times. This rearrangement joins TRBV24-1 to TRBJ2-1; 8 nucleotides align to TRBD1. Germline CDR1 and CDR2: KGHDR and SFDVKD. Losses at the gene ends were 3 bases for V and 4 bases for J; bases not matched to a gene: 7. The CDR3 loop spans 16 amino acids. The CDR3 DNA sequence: TGTGCCACCAGTGATCCAGGACAGGGAGGATACAATGAGCAGTTCTTC. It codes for CATSDPGQGGYNEQFF.

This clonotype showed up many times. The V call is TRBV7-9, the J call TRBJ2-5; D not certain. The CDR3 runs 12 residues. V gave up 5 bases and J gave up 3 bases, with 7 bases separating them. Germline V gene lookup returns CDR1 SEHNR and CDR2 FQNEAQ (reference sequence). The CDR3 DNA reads TGTGCCAGCAGCAGGCTAGAAGAGACCCAGTACTTC. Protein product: CASSRLEETQYF.

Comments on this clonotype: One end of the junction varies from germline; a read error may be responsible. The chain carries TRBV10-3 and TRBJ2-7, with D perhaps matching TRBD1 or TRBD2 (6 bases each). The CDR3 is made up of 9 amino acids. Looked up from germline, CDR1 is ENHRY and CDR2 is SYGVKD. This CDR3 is CVIPQGTDF. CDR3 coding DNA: TGTGTCATCCCTCAGGGGACTGACTTC.

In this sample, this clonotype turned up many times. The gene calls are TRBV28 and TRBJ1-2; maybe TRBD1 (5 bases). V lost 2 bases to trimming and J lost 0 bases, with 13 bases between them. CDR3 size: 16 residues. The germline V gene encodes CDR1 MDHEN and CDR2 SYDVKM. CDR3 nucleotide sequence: TGTGCCAGCAGTTTAGAGGGGCGTTTAGCTAACTATGGCTACACCTTC. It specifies CASSLEGRLANYGYTF.

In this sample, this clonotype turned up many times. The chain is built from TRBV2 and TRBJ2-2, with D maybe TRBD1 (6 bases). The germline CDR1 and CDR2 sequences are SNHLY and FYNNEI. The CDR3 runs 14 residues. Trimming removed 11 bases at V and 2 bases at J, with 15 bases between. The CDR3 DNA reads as TGTGCCGGGGGCCTAGCTTCTAACACCGGGGAGCTGTTTTTT. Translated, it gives CAGGLASNTGELFF.

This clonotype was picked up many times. CDR3 in amino acids: CSVVGGLAGVEQFF. CDR3 coding DNA: TGCAGCGTTGTTGGGGGACTAGCGGGAGTTGAGCAGTTCTTC. The chain combines TRBV29-1 with TRBJ2-1, with 14 bases identical to TRBD2. Looked up from germline, CDR1 is SQVTM and CDR2 is ANQGSEA. Trimming took 4 bases from V and 9 from J; bases not matched to a gene: 5. The CDR3 is made up of 14 amino acids.

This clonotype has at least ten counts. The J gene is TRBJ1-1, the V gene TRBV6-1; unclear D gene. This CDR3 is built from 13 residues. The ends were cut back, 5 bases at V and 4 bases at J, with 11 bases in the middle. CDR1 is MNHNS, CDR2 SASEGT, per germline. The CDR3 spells CASSYRVGTEAFF. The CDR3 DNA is TGTGCCAGCAGTTATCGGGTGGGCACTGAAGCTTTCTTT.

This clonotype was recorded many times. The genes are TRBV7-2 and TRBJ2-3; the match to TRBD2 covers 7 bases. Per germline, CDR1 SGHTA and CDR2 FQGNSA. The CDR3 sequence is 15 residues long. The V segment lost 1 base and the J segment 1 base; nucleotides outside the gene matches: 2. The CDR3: CASSLGLARTDTQYF. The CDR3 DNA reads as TGTGCCAGCAGCTTAGGACTAGCCCGCACAGATACGCAGTATTTT.

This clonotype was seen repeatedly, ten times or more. This CDR3 is CASSGDRNTGELFF. CDR3 nucleotide sequence: TGTGCCAGTAGTGGGGACCGAAACACCGGGGAGCTGTTTTTT. The genes are TRBV19 and TRBJ2-2, with D perhaps TRBD1 or TRBD2 (5 bases each). The germline V gene has CDR1 LNHDA and CDR2 SQIVND (reference sequence). The CDR3 has 14 amino acids. V was shortened by 5 bases and J by 2 bases, with 9 bases between the two germline ends. The entire variable domain, with the rest obtained from reference TRBV19 and TRBJ2-2, is as follows: DGGITQSPKYLFRKEGQNVTLSCEQNLNHDAMYWYRQDPGQGLRLIYYSQIVNDFQKGDIAEGYSVSREKKESFPLTVTSAQKNPTAFYLCASSGDRNTGELFFGEGSRLTVL.

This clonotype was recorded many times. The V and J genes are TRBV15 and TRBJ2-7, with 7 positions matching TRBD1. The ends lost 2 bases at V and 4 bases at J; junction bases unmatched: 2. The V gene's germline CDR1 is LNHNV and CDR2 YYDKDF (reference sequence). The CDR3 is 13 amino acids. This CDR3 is CATSRKGAYEQYF. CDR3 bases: TGTGCCACCAGCAGAAAGGGGGCGTACGAGCAGTACTTC.

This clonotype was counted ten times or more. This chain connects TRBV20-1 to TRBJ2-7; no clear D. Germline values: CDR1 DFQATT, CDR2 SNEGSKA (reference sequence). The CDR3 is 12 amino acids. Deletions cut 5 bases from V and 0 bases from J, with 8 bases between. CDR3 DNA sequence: TGCAGTGCTCCCAGGTACTCCTACGAGCAGTACTTC. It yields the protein CSAPRYSYEQYF.

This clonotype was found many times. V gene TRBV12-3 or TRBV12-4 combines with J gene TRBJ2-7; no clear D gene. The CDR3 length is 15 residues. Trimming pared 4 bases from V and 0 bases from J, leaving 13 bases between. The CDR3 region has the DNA TGTGCCAGCAGTTCACACTACTTAAGCTCCTACGAGCAGTACTTC. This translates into CASSSHYLSSYEQYF.

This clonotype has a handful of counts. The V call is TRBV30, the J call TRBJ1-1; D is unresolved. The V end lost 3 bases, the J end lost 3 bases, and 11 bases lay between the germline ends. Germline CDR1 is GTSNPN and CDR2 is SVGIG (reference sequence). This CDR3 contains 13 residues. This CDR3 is CAWRVYSDTEAFF. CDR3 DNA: TGTGCCTGGAGGGTCTATTCGGACACTGAAGCTTTCTTT.

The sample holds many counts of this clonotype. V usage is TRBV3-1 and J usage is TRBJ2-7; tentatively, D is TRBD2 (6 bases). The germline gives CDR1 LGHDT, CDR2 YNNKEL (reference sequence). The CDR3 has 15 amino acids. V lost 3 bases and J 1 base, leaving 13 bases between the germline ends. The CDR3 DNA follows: TGTGCCAGCAGCCAGACCCCCGGGGGATCCTACGAGCAGTACTTC. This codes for CASSQTPGGSYEQYF.

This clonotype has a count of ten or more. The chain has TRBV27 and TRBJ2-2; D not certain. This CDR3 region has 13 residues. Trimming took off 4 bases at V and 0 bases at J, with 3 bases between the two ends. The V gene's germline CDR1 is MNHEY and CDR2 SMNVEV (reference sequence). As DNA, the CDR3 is TGTGCCAGCAGTTCCACGAACACCGGGGAGCTGTTTTTT. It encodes CASSSTNTGELFF.

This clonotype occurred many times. CDR3 bases: TGTGCCAGCAGGGGAGATATCCTAGCCAAAAACATTCAGTACTTC. It yields the protein CASRGDILAKNIQYF. The V gene is TRBV28, the J gene TRBJ2-4, with D tentatively TRBD2 (5 bases). The CDR3 loop spans 15 amino acids. Trimming cost V 6 bases and J 0 bases, with 12 bases left between them. CDR1 and CDR2 (germline): MDHEN, SYDVKM.

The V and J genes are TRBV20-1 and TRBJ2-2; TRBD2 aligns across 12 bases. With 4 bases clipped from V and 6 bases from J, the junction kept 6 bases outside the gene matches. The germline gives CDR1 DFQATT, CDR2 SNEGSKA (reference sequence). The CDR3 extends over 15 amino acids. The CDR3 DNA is TGCAGTGCTAAAGGGACTAGCGGGTTAGCCGGGGAGCTGTTTTTT. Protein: CSAKGTSGLAGELFF.

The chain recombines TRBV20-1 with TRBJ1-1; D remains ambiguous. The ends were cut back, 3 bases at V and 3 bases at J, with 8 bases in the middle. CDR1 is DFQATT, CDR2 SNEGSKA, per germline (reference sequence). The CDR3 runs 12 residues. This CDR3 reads CSASDPDTEAFF. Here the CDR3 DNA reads TGCAGTGCTAGTGACCCCGACACTGAAGCTTTCTTT.

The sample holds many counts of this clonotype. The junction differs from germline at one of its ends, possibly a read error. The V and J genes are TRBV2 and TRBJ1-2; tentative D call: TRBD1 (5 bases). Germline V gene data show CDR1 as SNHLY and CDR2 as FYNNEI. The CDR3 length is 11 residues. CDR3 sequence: CASSELGVGFF. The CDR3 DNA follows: TGTGCCAGCAGTGAATTAGGGGTCGGCTTCTTC. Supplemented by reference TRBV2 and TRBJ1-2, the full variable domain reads EPEVTQTPSHQVTQMGQEVILRCVPISNHLYFYWYRQILGQKVEFLVSFYNNEISEKSEIFDDQFSVERPDGSNFTLKIRSTKLEDSAMYFCASSELGVGFFGSGTRLTVV.

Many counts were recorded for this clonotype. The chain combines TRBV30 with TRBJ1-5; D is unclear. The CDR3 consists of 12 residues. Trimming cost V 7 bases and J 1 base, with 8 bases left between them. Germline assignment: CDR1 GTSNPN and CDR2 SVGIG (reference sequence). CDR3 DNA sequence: TGTGCCTCACAGATCAGCAATCAGCCCCAGCATTTT. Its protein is CASQISNQPQHF.

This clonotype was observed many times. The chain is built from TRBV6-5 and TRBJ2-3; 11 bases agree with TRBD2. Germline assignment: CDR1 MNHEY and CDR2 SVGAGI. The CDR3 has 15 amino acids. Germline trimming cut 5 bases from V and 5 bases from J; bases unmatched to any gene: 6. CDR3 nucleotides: TGTGCCAGCAGTCAACTAGCGGGAGTTTTAGATACGCAGTATTTT. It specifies CASSQLAGVLDTQYF.

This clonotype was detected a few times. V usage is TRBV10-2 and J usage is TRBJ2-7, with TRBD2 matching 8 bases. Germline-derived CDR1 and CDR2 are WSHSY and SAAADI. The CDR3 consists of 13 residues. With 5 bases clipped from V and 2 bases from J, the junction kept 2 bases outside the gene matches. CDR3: CASSNGRAYEQYF. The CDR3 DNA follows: TGCGCCAGCAGTAACGGGAGGGCCTACGAGCAGTACTTC.